This TCR beta chain stems from a study of T cell responses to AZD1222 COVID-19 vaccine. Findings and caveats of the study: White British ancestry dominated among donors, who included more females, and clonal diversity was possibly underestimated. Repertoire sampling was restricted to post-peak T cell response timepoints.

TCRdb keeps only in-frame clones here, not all; method: immunoSEQ multiplex PCR. The table records approximately 190,000 clones, roughly 91% of them present only once. V was clipped by 2 bases and J by 7 bases, with 14 bases between them. The CDR3 covers 14 residues. Germline loops: CDR1 SQVTM, CDR2 ANQGSEA. As concerns this clone: The antigen is undetermined.

This TCR was sampled from an adult in good health. Source: peripheral blood, taken on day 0 of AZD1222 vaccination. This chain uses TRBV29-1 with TRBJ1-4; D ambiguous. As DNA, the CDR3 is TGCAGCGTTGAATTCGGCGGGGTGGGTGAAAAACTGTTTTTT. Protein product: CSVEFGGVGEKLFF.